This is a list of T cell receptor beta chains from one sample in a study of T cells in localized non-small cell lung cancer. Profiling relied on immunoSEQ multiplex PCR, and the TCRdb table lists in-frame clones only, not all of them. Of roughly 23,000 clones in the sample, roughly 90% were seen once. This specimen consisted of peripheral blood, obtained before any cancer treatment. The receptors were gathered from a male donor at least 60 years old with stage I squamous cell lung carcinoma. Each CDR3 is given with its conserved first and last residue.

j_gene,v_gene,CDR3aa
TRBJ1-2,TRBV7-2,CASSLRDRPIAGYTF
TRBJ2-7,TRBV7-9,CASSSGGSIYEQYF
TRBJ1-2,TRBV7-8,CASSLVGFGGYTF
TRBJ2-3,TRBV2,CASGLAGAGDTQYF
TRBJ1-6,TRBV30,CASGQSYNSPLHF
TRBJ1-1,TRBV29-1,CSVSLGGASTEAFF
TRBJ2-5,TRBV5-1,CASSHRDTGVQETQYF
TRBJ2-2,TRBV6-5,CASSVWGAGELFF
TRBJ2-7,TRBV5-6,CASTLTGSNEQYF
TRBJ2-3,TRBV12-5,CASGFSGGADTQYF
TRBJ1-1,TRBV7-2,CASSLVMHTEAFF
TRBJ2-2,TRBV11-2,CASSSGLAGAGELFF
TRBJ1-2,TRBV10-2,CASSYGGRPNYGYTF
TRBJ1-3,TRBV7-3,CASSDGGNSGNTIYF
TRBJ2-5,TRBV6-1,CATAAGLSYF
TRBJ2-5,TRBV5-1,CASSFGGGRSQETQYF
TRBJ1-5,TRBV4-3,CASSQDGSRNQPQHF
TRBJ2-7,TRBV6-5,CASSFDRVGAYEQYF
TRBJ1-2,TRBV10-2,CASSDNRGSGYTF
TRBJ1-2,TRBV5-1,CASSLDRYDYGYTF
TRBJ1-3,TRBV30,CAWSKGRVWGASGNTIYF
TRBJ1-4,TRBV5-5,CASSFRTGVSEKLFF
TRBJ1-1,TRBV5-1,CASSSPPALIRF
TRBJ1-1,TRBV7-6,CASSFDRSRTEAFF
TRBJ1-1,TRBV18,CASSPGEGTEAFF
TRBJ2-6,TRBV4-3,CASSQSAASSGANVLTF
TRBJ2-3,TRBV2,CASSEVYPSTDTQYF
TRBJ1-2,TRBV4-1,CASSHPLTPQNYGYTF
TRBJ2-7,TRBV9,CASSVADGTTYEQYF